A selection of T cell receptor beta chains follows, all from one sample in a study of T cell responses to AZD1222 COVID-19 vaccine. The protocol was immunoSEQ multiplex PCR, while the TCRdb copy is restricted to in-frame clones and leaves out a portion. The sample records roughly 160,000 clones, about 91% being singletons. This sample comprised peripheral blood, obtained 28 days after the second AZD1222 dose. Source of these receptors: an adult who received the AZD1222 COVID-19 vaccine. Each CDR3 is given with its conserved first and last residue. A D gene is named only where the DNA matches it firmly. Clone size is given for some rows only: seen once, a few or many times, or a class if the clone is expanded.

NA	13	TRBJ1-2	TRBV19	NA	CASSISGGYGYTF	TGTGCCAGTAGTATATCGGGTGGATATGGCTACACCTTC
NA	14	TRBJ1-4	TRBV6-5	NA	CASSNTATNEKLFF	TGTGCCAGCAGTAATACGGCAACTAATGAAAAACTGTTTTTT
NA	13	TRBJ1-2	TRBV6-5	NA	CATIFGVGYGYTF	TGTGCCACAATCTTTGGGGTCGGATATGGCTACACCTTC
TRBD2	16	TRBJ2-4	TRBV14	few	CASSRTSGGAWNIQYF	TGTGCCAGCAGCCGGACTAGCGGGGGGGCGTGGAACATTCAGTACTTC
NA	14	TRBJ2-2	TRBV4-1	few	CASSAGTHTGELFF	TGCGCCAGCAGCGCCGGGACTCACACCGGGGAGCTGTTTTTT
NA	15	TRBJ2-5	TRBV29-1	NA	CSVPMQLGLQETQYF	TGCAGCGTCCCCATGCAATTGGGACTCCAAGAGACCCAGTACTTC
NA	15	TRBJ2-2	TRBV6-6	NA	CASSYRTDRPGELFF	TGTGCCAGCAGTTACCGAACGGACCGCCCCGGGGAGCTGTTTTTT
TRBD2	18	TRBJ2-3	TRBV7-2	NA	CASSPRTSGTGSTDTQYF	TGTGCCAGCAGCCCCCGGACTAGCGGGACGGGGAGCACAGATACGCAGTATTTT
TRBD2	17	TRBJ2-1	TRBV3-1/TRBV3-2	NA	CASSHGLAGGKGNEQFF	TGTGCCAGCAGCCATGGTCTAGCGGGGGGTAAAGGCAATGAGCAGTTCTTC
NA	16	TRBJ1-2	TRBV19	NA	CASSDSTGTYGYGYTF	TGTGCCAGTAGTGATTCGACCGGGACTTACGGCTATGGCTACACCTTC
TRBD1	17	TRBJ1-5	TRBV10-3	NA	CAISEEWDREGAQPQHF	TGTGCCATCAGTGAAGAGTGGGACAGGGAAGGGGCTCAGCCCCAGCATTTT
NA	14	TRBJ1-1	TRBV6-2/TRBV6-3	NA	CASSFERGTSEAFF	TGTGCCAGCAGTTTCGAGAGGGGTACGTCTGAAGCTTTCTTT
TRBD1	13	TRBJ1-1	TRBV6-4	NA	CASSTGENTEAFF	TGTGCCAGCAGTACAGGGGAGAACACTGAAGCTTTCTTT
TRBD1	18	TRBJ1-6	TRBV19	NA	CASRAGQAIRAYNSPLHF	TGTGCCAGTAGGGCGGGACAGGCAATAAGAGCCTATAATTCACCCCTCCACTTT
NA	13	TRBJ1-1	TRBV5-4	NA	CASSPAVRGEAFF	TGTGCCAGCAGCCCGGCGGTCAGGGGAGAAGCTTTCTTT
NA	15	TRBJ2-1	TRBV18	NA	CASSQDSLSYNEQFF	TGTGCCAGCTCACAGGATAGTCTCTCCTACAATGAGCAGTTCTTC
TRBD1	16	TRBJ1-1	TRBV5-1	NA	CASSLRTGGEGTEAFF	TGCGCCAGCAGCTTGAGGACAGGGGGCGAGGGCACTGAAGCTTTCTTT
NA	12	TRBJ2-7	TRBV28	few	CASSLTPYEQYF	TGTGCCAGCAGCCTGACACCCTACGAGCAGTACTTC
NA	11	TRBJ1-1	TRBV12-3/TRBV12-4	NA	CASSSSHEAFF	TGTGCCAGCAGTTCTTCACATGAAGCTTTCTTT
NA	13	TRBJ1-2	TRBV12-3/TRBV12-4	NA	CASTSGGSYGYTF	TGTGCCTCCACCTCGGGGGGGTCCTATGGCTACACCTTC
NA	15	TRBJ1-2	TRBV6-5	once	CASSYSSHGTYGYTF	TGTGCCAGCAGTTACTCGAGTCACGGGACCTATGGCTACACCTTC
TRBD1	17	TRBJ1-5	TRBV27	NA	CASSLLGAGGLGQPQHF	TGTGCCAGCAGTTTACTTGGGGCAGGGGGTTTAGGTCAGCCCCAGCATTTT
NA	15	TRBJ1-3	TRBV28	NA	CASSTPRVAWNTIYF	TGTGCCAGCAGTACGCCCCGGGTCGCTTGGAACACCATATATTTT
NA	14	TRBJ2-5	TRBV3-1/TRBV3-2	once	CASSQGQAQETQYF	TGTGCCAGCAGCCAAGGTCAGGCCCAAGAGACCCAGTACTTC
NA	14	TRBJ2-2	TRBV2	NA	CASSERTHTGELFF	TGTGCCAGCAGTGAAAGGACCCACACCGGGGAGCTGTTTTTT